The rows below give T cell receptor beta chains drawn from one sample of a study of blood T cell repertoires in COVID-19. Method: immunoSEQ multiplex PCR; TCRdb's copy keeps in-frame clones and lacks some. The sample comprises roughly 180,000 clones, 80% of which are singletons, and 14% rests with the top ten. The sequenced sample was PBMCs or T cells enriched from blood (not recorded which). These receptors all come from a man in his sixties who had been exposed to COVID-19. CDR3s include the opening cysteine and the closing phenylalanine or tryptophan. The order of the fields is CDR3 protein, V gene.

CDR3: CATSRDLRGHNEQFF; V: TRBV15
CDR3: CASSLPGQGEGGNTIYF; V: TRBV7-8
CDR3: CASSPSRTGGYEQYF; V: TRBV27
CDR3: CASSLGGWNQPQHF; V: TRBV5-4
CDR3: CASSITTNEQFF; V: TRBV5-4
CDR3: CASTLPRQGRKLFF; V: TRBV2
CDR3: CASSSIEYYAKPNSGANVLTF; V: TRBV12-1
CDR3: CASSLAGVEGQPQHF; V: TRBV5-1
CDR3: CASSRQGGNQPQHF; V: TRBV6-5
CDR3: CATSSAGENTEAFF; V: TRBV15
CDR3: CASSLPGTGYLQPQHF; V: TRBV27
CDR3: CASTMTGSGQPQHF; V: TRBV7-2
CDR3: CAGKGGRTDTQYF; V: TRBV30
CDR3: CASSLGTGEGNYGYTF; V: TRBV7-6